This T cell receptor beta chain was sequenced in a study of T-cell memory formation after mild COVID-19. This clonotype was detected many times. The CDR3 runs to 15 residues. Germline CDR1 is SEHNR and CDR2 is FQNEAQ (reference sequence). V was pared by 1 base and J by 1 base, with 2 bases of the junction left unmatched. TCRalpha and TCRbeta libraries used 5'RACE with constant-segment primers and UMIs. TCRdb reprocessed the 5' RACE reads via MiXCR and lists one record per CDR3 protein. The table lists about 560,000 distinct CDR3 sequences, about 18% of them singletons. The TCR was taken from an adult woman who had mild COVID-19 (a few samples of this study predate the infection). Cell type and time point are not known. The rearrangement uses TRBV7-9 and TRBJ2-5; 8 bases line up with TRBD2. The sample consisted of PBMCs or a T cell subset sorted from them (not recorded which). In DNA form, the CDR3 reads TGTGCCAGCAGCTTAGGCACTAGCGGCCAAGAGACCCAGTACTTC. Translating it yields CASSLGTSGQETQYF.